This T cell receptor beta chain was captured in a study of PD-L1 blockade in urothelial cancer. Looking at the study overall: Patients took up atezolizumab in the mid-2010s at 1,200 mg intravenously every 3 weeks. Patients with male sex and bladder-origin urothelial cancer accounted for about 90% of the 29 enrolled. Typically, measured as a median, blood samples had 150,000 or so T cells. Study-level results: Durable-benefit patients expanded tumor-associated blood clones more at 3 weeks.

The germline V and J ends were trimmed by 7 bases and 2 bases, with 19 bases remaining between them. This CDR3 spans 16 amino acids. The germline V gene has CDR1 MRHNA and CDR2 SNTAGT. The data were produced by immunoSEQ multiplex PCR, yet TCRdb's version contains in-frame clones alone and is incomplete. The repertoire holds roughly 84,000 clones, with 82% as singletons. Note on this clone: Its antigen is not known.

The sequences come from PBMCs, collected around atezolizumab (anti-PD-L1) treatment. This TCR was recovered from a man aged 70 or older with urothelial cancer. The chain couples TRBV6-4 to TRBJ2-3; D is possibly TRBD1 (6 bases). The CDR3 DNA sequence: TGTGCCAGCAAACTTCCGGGACACCGTTACACAGATACGCAGTATTTT. This sequence encodes CASKLPGHRYTDTQYF.